Sequencing of this TCR beta chain was carried out in a study of PD-1 blockade in classical Hodgkin lymphoma. Clones were sequenced by immunoSEQ multiplex PCR, and TCRdb holds only the in-frame ones, with some missing. Seen here are about 30,000 clones, 88% observed once, and the top ten hold approximately 1.2%. Noted time point: newly diagnosed, previously untreated cHL patient sample. From thawed PBMCs, CD4+ T cells were purified using magnetic negative selection. This CDR3 contains 12 residues. The V gene's germline CDR1 is MDHEN and CDR2 SYDVKM. V shed 6 bases and J shed 9 bases, with 14 bases lying between them.

The sequenced material came from CD4+ T cells from blood. The receptor was isolated from a human donor with classical Hodgkin lymphoma. The gene calls are TRBV28 and TRBJ1-2; D is possibly TRBD1 (6 bases). CDR3 region: CASRATGGSYTF. CDR3 DNA sequence: TGTGCCAGCAGGGCAACGGGGGGCAGCTACACCTTC.